One sample yielded the 7 T cell receptor beta chains listed below, sequenced in a study of STAT5B mutations in CD4+ large granular lymphocyte leukemia. Sequenced by immunoSEQ multiplex PCR; TCRdb stores in-frame clones only, minus some. The sample has tens of thousands of clones; 76% are singletons. The sample comprised CD4+ T cells from blood buffy coats. These receptors were collected from a human donor in good health.

The chain uses TRBV5-6 and TRBJ1-5, with a weak D call TRBD1 (6 bases). Germline lookup yields CDR1 SGHDT and CDR2 YYEEEE. V dropped 0 bases and J dropped 7 bases, with 20 bases sitting between them. This CDR3 contains 17 residues. This CDR3 reads CASSLASGGGAEQPQHF. The CDR3, as DNA: TGTGCCAGCAGCTTGGCCTCAGGAGGGGGTGCGGAACAGCCCCAGCATTTT.

The V and J genes are TRBV18 and TRBJ1-3, with a possible D match to TRBD1 (6 bases). With 8 bases removed from V and 0 bases from J, the gap between germline ends came to 14 bases. The CDR3 sequence is 15 residues long. Germline CDR1 reads KGHSH; CDR2 reads LQKENI. The CDR3 region is CASTGQQSSGNTIYF. Written as DNA, the CDR3 is TGTGCCAGCACAGGACAGCAAAGCTCTGGAAACACCATATATTTT.

The V gene is TRBV19, the J gene TRBJ2-7; D tentatively fits TRBD1 or TRBD2 (5 bases each). Deletions cut 5 bases from V and 6 bases from J, with 20 bases between. The CDR3 is made up of 15 amino acids. Germline lookup yields CDR1 LNHDA and CDR2 SQIVND (reference sequence). CDR3 in amino acids: CASSPYSGRVGEQYF. The CDR3 region has the DNA TGTGCCAGTAGTCCCTACAGCGGCAGGGTAGGCGAGCAGTACTTC.

This clone was picked up one time. The gene calls are TRBV5-5 and TRBJ1-1, with 12 nucleotides matching TRBD1. Germline V gene sequence: CDR1 SGHKS, CDR2 YYEKEE (reference sequence). The CDR3 totals 16 residues. J was trimmed by 7 bases and V by 3 bases; bases with no gene match: 10. CDR3: CASSYPGTGGLGEAFF. The CDR3 bases are TGTGCCAGCAGCTATCCCGGGACAGGGGGCCTTGGTGAAGCTTTCTTT.

The chain recombines TRBV5-1 with TRBJ2-3; D possibly corresponds to TRBD2 (6 bases). The CDR3 spans 18 residues. V was clipped by 4 bases and J by 1 base, with 22 bases between them. Germline CDR1 SGHRS, CDR2 YFSETQ. CDR3 loop: CASSGGTSLTRGTDTQYF. CDR3 DNA sequence: TGCGCCAGCAGCGGGGGGACTTCCCTTACTAGAGGCACAGATACGCAGTATTTT.

This clone has just one count. The CDR3 here is CASSLASGPFDTQYF. In DNA, the CDR3 is TGCGCCAGCAGCTTGGCCAGCGGTCCTTTTGATACGCAGTATTTT. The rearrangement uses TRBV5-1 and TRBJ2-3; perhaps TRBD2 as D (5 bases). Deletions cut 0 bases from V and 6 bases from J, with 14 bases between. This CDR3 region has 15 residues. Germline V gene lookup returns CDR1 SGHRS and CDR2 YFSETQ. The full variable domain, its missing parts supplied by reference TRBV5-1 and TRBJ2-3, is KAGVTQTPRYLIKTRGQQVTLSCSPISGHRSVSWYQQTPGQGLQFLFEYFSETQRNKGNFPGRFSGRQFSNSRSEMNVSTLELGDSALYLCASSLASGPFDTQYFGPGTRLTVL.

The rearrangement links TRBV4-1 to TRBJ2-1; 10 bases match TRBD2. Germline V gene data show CDR1 as MGHRA and CDR2 as YSYEKL. The CDR3 spans 17 residues. With V trimmed by 2 bases and J by 3 bases, 7 bases remained unmatched. CDR3 sequence: CASSQPTSGSLYNEQFF. CDR3 sequence (DNA): TGCGCCAGCAGCCAACCGACTAGCGGGTCCCTCTACAATGAGCAGTTCTTC.